This T cell receptor (beta chain) was observed in a study of Ad26.COV2.S vaccination and SARS-CoV-2 variants. Overall study results and limits: Assessments of TCR breadth and depth may have underestimated the total T cell responses. Comparability of non-spike TCR breadth was observed across vaccine and placebo recipients.

The CDR3 has 14 residues. Trimming stripped 3 bases from V and 5 bases from J, with 13 bases between. In germline, CDR1 is DFQATT, CDR2 SNEGSKA (reference sequence). Treatment defined: some 20 received Ad26.COV2.S at low or high dose, single or two shots; several received placebo; per-sample allocation not given. Day 63 after the first injection of vaccine or placebo was the sampling time. Ad26.COV2.S expressed prefusion-stabilized spike from the original Wuhan strain. A note on this clone: Its antigen remains unidentified.

Profiled with immunoSEQ multiplex PCR; TCRdb holds only in-frame clones, not every one. The table has a few hundred thousand clones, approximately 90% seen once. The sequence came from a person aged 18-60 years who received the Ad26.COV2.S COVID-19 vaccine or a placebo. This sample comprised peripheral blood, obtained in a trial of Ad26.COV2.S vaccine versus placebo. The V and J genes are TRBV20-1 and TRBJ2-2, with D perhaps matching TRBD2 (6 bases). The DNA of the CDR3 is TGCAGTGCTAGTCGCGGTGGGGGGACCGGGGAGCTGTTTTTT. This encodes CSASRGGGTGELFF.